This T cell receptor beta chain appears in the sequencing data of a study of blood T cells in healthy people across ages. The CDR3 runs 16 residues. Looked up from germline, CDR1 is DFQATT and CDR2 is SNEGSKA (reference sequence). With 3 bases removed from V and 7 bases from J, the gap between germline ends came to 25 bases. Primers used in a second PCR of about 6 to 11 cycles were a sample-barcoded 5' primer and a J-beta primer mix. TCRdb analysed the 5' RACE reads with MiXCR anew, one entry per CDR3 protein. The sample consists of approximately 1.5 million distinct CDR3 sequences, about 42% of them appearing once.

The sample taken for sequencing was blood. This receptor was obtained from a woman aged 18-30 years in good health. The chain combines TRBV20-1 with TRBJ2-7; D is tentatively TRBD1 or TRBD2 (5 bases each). CDR3 amino acids: CSARPLGTNNLDEQYF. In DNA form, the CDR3 reads TGCAGTGCTAGGCCTCTCGGGACCAACAATCTGGATGAGCAGTACTTC.